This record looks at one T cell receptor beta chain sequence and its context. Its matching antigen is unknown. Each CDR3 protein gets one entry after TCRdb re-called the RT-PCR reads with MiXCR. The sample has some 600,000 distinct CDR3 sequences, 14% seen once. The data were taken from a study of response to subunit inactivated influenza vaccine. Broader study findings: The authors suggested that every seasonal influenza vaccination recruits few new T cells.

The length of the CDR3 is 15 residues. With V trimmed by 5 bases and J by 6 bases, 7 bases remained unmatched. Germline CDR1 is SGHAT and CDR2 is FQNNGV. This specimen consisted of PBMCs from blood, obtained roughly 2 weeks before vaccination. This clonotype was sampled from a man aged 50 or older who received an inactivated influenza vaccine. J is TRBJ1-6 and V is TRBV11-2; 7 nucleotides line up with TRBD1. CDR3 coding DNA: TGTGCCAGCAGCGCACACCGGGACAGTAATTCACCCCTCCACTTT. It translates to CASSAHRDSNSPLHF.